This T cell receptor beta chain derives from a study of T cell changes during pregnancy in multiple sclerosis (dated by TCRdb to about 2019). Concerning the study at large: Changes in the T cell repertoire over the course of pregnancy were examined in this study in women with multiple sclerosis.

The library was built by means of the immunoSEQ multiplex PCR assay. Here the immuneACCESS table is served through TCRdb, limited to in-frame sequences with V and J called. Missing clones are a known gap in these copies; in checked studies unresolved V genes cover under half, and the rest lacks a known reason. For this sample there are tens of thousands of clones; just over 90% appear just once. More than 1.4% of the sample is held by the ten biggest clonotypes. Comment on this clone: Its antigen has not been determined. One base away there is no much larger clone; base qualities are not given.

The CDR3, from cysteine to phenylalanine, totals 19 residues. Solely the CDR3 DNA is kept, with 57 bases framed from the first base. Trimming removed 10 bases from V and 0 bases from J; the gene matches leave 19 bases unexplained. Based on the germline V gene, the CDR1 and CDR2 sequences are SNHLY and FYNNEI. The V gene is TRBV2 and the J gene is TRBJ2-1, with 9 bases matching TRBD2. The receptor's source is a female donor with multiple sclerosis, enrolled in a pregnancy study. Sequencing used peripheral blood, obtained in the third trimester of pregnancy. The CDR3 has the sequence CAIRSQRGVSLSSYNEQFF. The DNA is TGTGCCATCCGTTCCCAGCGGGGGGTCTCCTTAAGCTCCTACAATGAGCAGTTCTTC.